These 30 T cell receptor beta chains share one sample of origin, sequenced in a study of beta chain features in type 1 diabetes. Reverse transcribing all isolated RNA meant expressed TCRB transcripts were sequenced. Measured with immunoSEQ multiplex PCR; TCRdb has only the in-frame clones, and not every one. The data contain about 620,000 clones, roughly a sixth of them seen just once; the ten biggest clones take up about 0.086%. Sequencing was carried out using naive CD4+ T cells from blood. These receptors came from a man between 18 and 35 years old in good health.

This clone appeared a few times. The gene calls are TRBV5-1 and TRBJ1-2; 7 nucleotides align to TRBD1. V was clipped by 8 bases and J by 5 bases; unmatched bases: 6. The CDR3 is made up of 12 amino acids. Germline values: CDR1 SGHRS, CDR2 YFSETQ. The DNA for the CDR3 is TGCGCCAGTCACAGGGGCGGGTATGGCTACACCTTC. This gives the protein CASHRGGYGYTF.

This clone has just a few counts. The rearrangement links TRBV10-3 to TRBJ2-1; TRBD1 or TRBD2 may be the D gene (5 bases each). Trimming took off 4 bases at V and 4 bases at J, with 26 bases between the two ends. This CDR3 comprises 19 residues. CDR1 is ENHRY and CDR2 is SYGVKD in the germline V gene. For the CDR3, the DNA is TGTGCCATCAGTGGAGGTGGGGGACGTTCCTCAATCCCATACAATGAGCAGTTCTTC. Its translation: CAISGGGGRSSIPYNEQFF.

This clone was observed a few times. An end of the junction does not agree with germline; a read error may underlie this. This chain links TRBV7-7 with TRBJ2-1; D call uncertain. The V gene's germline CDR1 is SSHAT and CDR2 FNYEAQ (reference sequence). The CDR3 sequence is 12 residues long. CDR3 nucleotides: TGTGCTAGCAGCGCCCTGGGAAATGAGCAGTTCTTC. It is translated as CASSALGNEQFF.

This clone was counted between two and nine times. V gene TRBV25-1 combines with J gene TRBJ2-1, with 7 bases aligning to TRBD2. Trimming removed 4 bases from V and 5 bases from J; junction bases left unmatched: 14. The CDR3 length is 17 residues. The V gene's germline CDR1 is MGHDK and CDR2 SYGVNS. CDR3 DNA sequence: TGTGCCAGCAGTGGGCTGGATGGACTAGGGACCCACAATGAGCAGTTCTTC. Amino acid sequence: CASSGLDGLGTHNEQFF.

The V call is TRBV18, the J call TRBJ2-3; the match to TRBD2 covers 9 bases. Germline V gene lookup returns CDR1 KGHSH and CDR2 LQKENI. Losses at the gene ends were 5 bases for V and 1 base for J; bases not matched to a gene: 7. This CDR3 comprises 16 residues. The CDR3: CASSSRLADGTDTQYF. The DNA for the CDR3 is TGTGCCAGCTCATCAAGACTAGCGGACGGCACAGATACGCAGTATTTT.

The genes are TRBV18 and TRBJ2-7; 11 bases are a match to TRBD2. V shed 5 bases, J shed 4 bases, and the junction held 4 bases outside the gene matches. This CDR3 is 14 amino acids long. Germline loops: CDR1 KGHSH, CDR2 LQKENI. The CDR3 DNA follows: TGTGCCAGCTCAGGGACTAGCGGCTTATACGAGCAGTACTTC. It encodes CASSGTSGLYEQYF.

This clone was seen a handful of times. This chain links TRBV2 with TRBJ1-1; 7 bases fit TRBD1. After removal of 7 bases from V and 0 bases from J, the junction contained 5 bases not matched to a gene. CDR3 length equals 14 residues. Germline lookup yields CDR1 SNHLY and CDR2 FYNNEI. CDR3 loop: CASIGQVLNTEAFF. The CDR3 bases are TGTGCCAGCATCGGACAGGTTCTGAACACTGAAGCTTTCTTT.

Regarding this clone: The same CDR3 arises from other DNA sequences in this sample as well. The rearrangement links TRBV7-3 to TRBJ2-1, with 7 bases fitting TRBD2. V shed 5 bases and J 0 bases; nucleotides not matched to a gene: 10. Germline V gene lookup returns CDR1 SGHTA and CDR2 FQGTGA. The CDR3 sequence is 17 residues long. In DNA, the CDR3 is TGTGCCAGCAGCGGAAGGGCGGGAGCGAGCTCCTACAATGAGCAGTTCTTC. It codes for CASSGRAGASSYNEQFF.

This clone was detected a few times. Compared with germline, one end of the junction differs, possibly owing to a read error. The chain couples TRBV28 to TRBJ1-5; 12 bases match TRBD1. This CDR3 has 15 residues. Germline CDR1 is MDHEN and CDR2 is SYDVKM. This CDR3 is CASSFGTGGKQPQHF. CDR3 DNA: TGTGCCAGCAGTTTCGGGACAGGGGGCAAACAGCCCCAGCATTTT.

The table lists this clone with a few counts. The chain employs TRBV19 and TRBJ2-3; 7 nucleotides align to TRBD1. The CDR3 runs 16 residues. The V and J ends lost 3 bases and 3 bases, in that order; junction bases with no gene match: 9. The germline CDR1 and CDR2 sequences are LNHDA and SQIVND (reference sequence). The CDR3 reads CASSIRRQGTTDTQYF. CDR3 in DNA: TGTGCCAGTAGTATTAGAAGACAGGGTACGACAGATACGCAGTATTTT.

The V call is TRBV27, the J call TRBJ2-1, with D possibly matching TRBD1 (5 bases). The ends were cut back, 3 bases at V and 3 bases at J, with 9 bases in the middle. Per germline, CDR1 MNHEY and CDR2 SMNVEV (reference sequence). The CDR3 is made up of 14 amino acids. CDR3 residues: CASSLRQFYNEQFF. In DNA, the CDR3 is TGTGCCAGCAGTTTGAGACAGTTCTACAATGAGCAGTTCTTC.

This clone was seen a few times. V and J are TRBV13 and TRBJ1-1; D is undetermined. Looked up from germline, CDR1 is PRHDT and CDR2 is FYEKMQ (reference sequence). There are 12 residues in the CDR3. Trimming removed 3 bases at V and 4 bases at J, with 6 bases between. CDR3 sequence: CASSFRSTEAFF. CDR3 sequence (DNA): TGTGCCAGCAGCTTCCGGAGCACTGAAGCTTTCTTT.

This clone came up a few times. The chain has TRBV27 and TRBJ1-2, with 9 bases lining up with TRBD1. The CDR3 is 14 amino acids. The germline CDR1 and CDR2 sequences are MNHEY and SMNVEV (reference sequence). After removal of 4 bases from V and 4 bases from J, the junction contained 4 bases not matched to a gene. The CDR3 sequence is CASSSRTGAYGYTF. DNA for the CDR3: TGTGCCAGCAGTTCAAGGACAGGGGCCTATGGCTACACCTTC.

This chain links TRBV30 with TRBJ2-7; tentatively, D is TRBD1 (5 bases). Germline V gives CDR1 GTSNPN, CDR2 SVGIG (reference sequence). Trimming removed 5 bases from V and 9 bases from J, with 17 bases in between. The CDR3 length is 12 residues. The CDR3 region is CAWGAPQVSQYF. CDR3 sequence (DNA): TGTGCCTGGGGGGCCCCCCAAGTCTCGCAGTACTTC. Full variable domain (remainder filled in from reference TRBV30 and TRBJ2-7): SQTIHQWPATLVQPVGSPLSLECTVEGTSNPNLYWYRQAAGRGLQLLFYSVGIGQISSEVPQNLSASRPQDRQFILSSKKLLLSDSGFYLCAWGAPQVSQYFGPGTRLTVT.

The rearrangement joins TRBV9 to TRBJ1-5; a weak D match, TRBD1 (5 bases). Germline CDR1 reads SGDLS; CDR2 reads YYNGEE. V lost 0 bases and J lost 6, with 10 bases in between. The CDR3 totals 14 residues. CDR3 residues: CASSVDSGGQPQHF. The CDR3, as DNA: TGTGCCAGCAGCGTAGATTCCGGGGGTCAGCCCCAGCATTTT.

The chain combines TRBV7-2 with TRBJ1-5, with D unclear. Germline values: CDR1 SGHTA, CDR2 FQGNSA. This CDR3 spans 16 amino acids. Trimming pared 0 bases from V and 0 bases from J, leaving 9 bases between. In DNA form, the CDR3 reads TGTGCCAGCAGCTTAGCGCCTCTGAATAGCAATCAGCCCCAGCATTTT. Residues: CASSLAPLNSNQPQHF.

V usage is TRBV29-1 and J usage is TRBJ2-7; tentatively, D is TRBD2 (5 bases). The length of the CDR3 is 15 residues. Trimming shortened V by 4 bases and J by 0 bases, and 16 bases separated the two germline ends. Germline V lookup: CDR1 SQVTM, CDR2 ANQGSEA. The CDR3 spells CSVVRQTGFSYEQYF. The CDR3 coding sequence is TGCAGCGTTGTTCGGCAGACGGGGTTCTCCTACGAGCAGTACTTC.

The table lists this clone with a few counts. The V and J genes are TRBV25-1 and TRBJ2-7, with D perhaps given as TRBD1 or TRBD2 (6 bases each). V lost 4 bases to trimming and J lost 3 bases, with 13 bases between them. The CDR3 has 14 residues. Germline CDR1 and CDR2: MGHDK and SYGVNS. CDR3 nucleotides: TGTGCCAGCAGTGTTAGGGGGGTATACTACGAGCAGTACTTC. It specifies CASSVRGVYYEQYF.

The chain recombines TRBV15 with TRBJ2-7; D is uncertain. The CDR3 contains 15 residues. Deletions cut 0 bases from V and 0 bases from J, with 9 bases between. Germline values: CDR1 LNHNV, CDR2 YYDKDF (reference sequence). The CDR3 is CATSRDIAPSYEQYF. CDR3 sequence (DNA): TGTGCCACCAGCAGAGATATCGCTCCCTCCTACGAGCAGTACTTC.

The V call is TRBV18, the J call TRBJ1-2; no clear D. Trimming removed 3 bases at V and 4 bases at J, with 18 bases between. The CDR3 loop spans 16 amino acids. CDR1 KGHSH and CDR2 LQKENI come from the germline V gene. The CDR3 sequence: CASSPPDRAQGYGYTF. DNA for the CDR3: TGTGCCAGCTCACCGCCCGACCGGGCGCAAGGCTATGGCTACACCTTC.

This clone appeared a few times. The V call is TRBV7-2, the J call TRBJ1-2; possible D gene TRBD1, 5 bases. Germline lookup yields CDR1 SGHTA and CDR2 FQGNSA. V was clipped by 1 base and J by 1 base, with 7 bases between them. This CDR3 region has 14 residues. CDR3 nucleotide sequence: TGTGCCAGCAGCTTAGTCCAGGGTAACTATGGCTACACCTTC. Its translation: CASSLVQGNYGYTF.

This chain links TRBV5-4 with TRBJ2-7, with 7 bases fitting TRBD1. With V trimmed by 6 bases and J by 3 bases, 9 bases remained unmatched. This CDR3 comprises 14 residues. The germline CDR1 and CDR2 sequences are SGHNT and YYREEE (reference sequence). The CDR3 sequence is CASTSMGQFYEQYF. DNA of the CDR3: TGTGCCAGCACCTCGATGGGACAGTTCTACGAGCAGTACTTC.

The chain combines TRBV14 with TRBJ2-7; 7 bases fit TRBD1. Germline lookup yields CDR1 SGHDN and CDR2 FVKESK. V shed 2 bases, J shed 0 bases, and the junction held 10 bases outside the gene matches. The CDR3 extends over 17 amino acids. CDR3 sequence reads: CASSQYVYWDSSYEQYF. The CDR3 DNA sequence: TGTGCCAGCAGCCAATACGTTTACTGGGACAGCTCCTACGAGCAGTACTTC.

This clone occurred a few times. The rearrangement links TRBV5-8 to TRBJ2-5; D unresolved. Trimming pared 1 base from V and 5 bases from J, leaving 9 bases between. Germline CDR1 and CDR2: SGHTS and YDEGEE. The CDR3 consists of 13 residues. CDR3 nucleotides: TGTGCCAGCAGCTTGAAATTGTCGGAGACCCAGTACTTC. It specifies CASSLKLSETQYF.

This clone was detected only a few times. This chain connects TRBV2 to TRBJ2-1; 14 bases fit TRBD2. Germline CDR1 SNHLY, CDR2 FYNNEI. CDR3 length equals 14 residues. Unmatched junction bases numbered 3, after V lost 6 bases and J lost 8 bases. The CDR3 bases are TGTGCCAGCAGGAGACTAGCGGGAGGGGATGAGCAGTTCTTC. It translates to CASRRLAGGDEQFF.

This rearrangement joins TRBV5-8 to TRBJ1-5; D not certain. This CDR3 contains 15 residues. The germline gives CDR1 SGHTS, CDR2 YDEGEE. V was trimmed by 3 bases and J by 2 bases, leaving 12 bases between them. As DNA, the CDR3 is TGTGCCAGCAGCTCGGACGTCTCGGGCAATCAGCCCCAGCATTTT. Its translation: CASSSDVSGNQPQHF. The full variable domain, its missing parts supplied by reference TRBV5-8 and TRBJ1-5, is EAGVTQSPTHLIKTRGQQATLRCSPISGHTSVYWYQQALGLGLQFLLWYDEGEERNRGNFPPRFSGRQFPNYSSELNVNALELEDSALYLCASSSDVSGNQPQHFGDGTRLSIL.

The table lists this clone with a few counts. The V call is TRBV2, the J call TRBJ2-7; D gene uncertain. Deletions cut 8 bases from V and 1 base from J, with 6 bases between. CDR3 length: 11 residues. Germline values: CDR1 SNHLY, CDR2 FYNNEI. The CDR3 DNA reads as TGTGCCAGCTACGTTTCCTACGAGCAGTACTTC. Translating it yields CASYVSYEQYF.

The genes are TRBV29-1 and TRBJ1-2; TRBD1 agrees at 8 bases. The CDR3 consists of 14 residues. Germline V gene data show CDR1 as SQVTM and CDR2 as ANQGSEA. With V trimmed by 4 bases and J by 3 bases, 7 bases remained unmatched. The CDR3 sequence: CSVVRQGFDYGYTF. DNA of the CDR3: TGCAGCGTTGTCAGACAGGGGTTTGACTATGGCTACACCTTC.

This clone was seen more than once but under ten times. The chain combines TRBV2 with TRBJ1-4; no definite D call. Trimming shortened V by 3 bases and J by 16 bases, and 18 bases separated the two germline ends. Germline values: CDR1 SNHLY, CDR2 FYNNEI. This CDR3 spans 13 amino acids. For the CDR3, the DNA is TGTGCCAGCAGTGAGGACGGCCTTGAGGGAGGGTTTTTT. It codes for CASSEDGLEGGFF.

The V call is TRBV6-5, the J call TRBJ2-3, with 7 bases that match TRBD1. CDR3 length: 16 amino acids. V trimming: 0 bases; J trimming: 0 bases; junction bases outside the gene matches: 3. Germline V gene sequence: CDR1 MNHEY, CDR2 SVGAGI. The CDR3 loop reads CASSYSGTASTDTQYF. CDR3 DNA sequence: TGTGCCAGCAGTTACTCGGGGACAGCAAGCACAGATACGCAGTATTTT.